Listed here are 27 T cell receptor beta chains from one sample, sequenced in a study of cytomegalovirus exposure and HLA in healthy donors. PCR primers comprised 60 Vbeta and 13 Jbeta primers. Data came from immunoSEQ multiplex PCR; TCRdb stores just in-frame clones and leaves some out. The table records around 200,000 clones, about three quarters of them present only once. The sequenced material came from PBMCs. All receptors derive from a male donor in good health and CMV-seronegative.

The gene calls are TRBV28 and TRBJ1-1, with 9 bases identical to TRBD1. The CDR3 contains 14 residues. Germline assignment: CDR1 MDHEN and CDR2 SYDVKM. Losses at the gene ends were 4 bases for V and 6 bases for J; bases not matched to a gene: 6. The CDR3 DNA sequence: TGTGCCAGCAGTTCGACAGGGGGATACGCTGAAGCTTTCTTT. This encodes CASSSTGGYAEAFF.

The chain's CDR3 is CAWSQAGGSYEQYF. The DNA of the CDR3 is TGTGCCTGGAGCCAGGCAGGGGGCTCCTACGAGCAGTACTTC. The V and J genes are TRBV30 and TRBJ2-7, with 7 bases matching TRBD1. Germline CDR1 GTSNPN, CDR2 SVGIG (reference sequence). Trimming cost V 3 bases and J 0 bases; bases outside gene matches: 5. The CDR3 spans 14 residues.

The CDR3 protein is CASHVPPGTMNTEAFF. The CDR3 nucleotides read TGTGCCAGCCATGTACCCCCGGGAACTATGAACACTGAAGCTTTCTTT. V gene TRBV19 combines with J gene TRBJ1-1, with D uncertain. The CDR3 covers 16 residues. The germline CDR1 and CDR2 sequences are LNHDA and SQIVND (reference sequence). Trimming stripped 9 bases from V and 0 bases from J, with 20 bases between. Full variable domain (missing parts from reference TRBV19 and TRBJ1-1): DGGITQSPKYLFRKEGQNVTLSCEQNLNHDAMYWYRQDPGQGLRLIYYSQIVNDFQKGDIAEGYSVSREKKESFPLTVTSAQKNPTAFYLCASHVPPGTMNTEAFFGQGTRLTVV.

The chain combines TRBV18 with TRBJ1-4; tentatively, D is TRBD1 (5 bases). V lost 6 bases to trimming and J lost 8 bases, with 19 bases between them. The CDR3 is made up of 15 amino acids. Per the germline V gene, CDR1 is KGHSH and CDR2 is LQKENI. CDR3 nucleotides: TGTGCCAGCTCCCCCCGCGGGGCAGGGATCGAAAAACTGTTTTTT. Translated: CASSPRGAGIEKLFF.

The rearrangement joins TRBV19 to TRBJ2-7; TRBD1 aligns across 7 bases. The CDR3 runs to 13 residues. V was pared by 3 bases and J by 5 bases, with 4 bases of the junction left unmatched. CDR1 and CDR2 from the germline V gene are LNHDA and SQIVND (reference sequence). The CDR3 loop is CASSIPGQNEQYF. In nucleotides, the CDR3 is TGTGCCAGTAGTATCCCGGGACAGAACGAGCAGTACTTC.

The chain employs TRBV6-5 and TRBJ2-1; perhaps TRBD1 as D (8 bases). Between the trimmed V and J ends, which lost 6 bases and 4 bases, there was a span of 16 bases. Germline assignment: CDR1 MNHEY and CDR2 SVGAGI. This CDR3 region has 15 residues. The CDR3 DNA is TGTGCCAGCAGACAGGGGGGGCCTGTTTACAATGAGCAGTTCTTC. It yields the protein CASRQGGPVYNEQFF.

This chain uses TRBV5-4 with TRBJ2-7; 13 bases are a match to TRBD2. The CDR3 is 16 amino acids. Per the germline V gene, CDR1 is SGHNT and CDR2 is YYREEE (reference sequence). V gave up 2 bases and J gave up 4 bases; unmatched junction bases: 6. The CDR3 here is CASSFRTSGSTYEQYF. DNA of the CDR3: TGTGCCAGCAGCTTTCGGACTAGCGGGAGTACTTACGAGCAGTACTTC.

V and J are TRBV7-9 and TRBJ2-5; weak D call: TRBD1 (5 bases). The CDR3 extends over 13 amino acids. CDR1 is SEHNR, CDR2 FQNEAQ, per germline (reference sequence). V gave up 5 bases and J gave up 1 base, with 8 bases separating them. CDR3 region: CASSQGFQETQYF. The CDR3 coding sequence is TGTGCCAGCAGCCAGGGATTCCAAGAGACCCAGTACTTC. Full variable domain (outside the CDR3, taken from reference TRBV7-9 and TRBJ2-5): DTGVSQNPRHKITKRGQNVTFRCDPISEHNRLYWYRQTLGQGPEFLTYFQNEAQLEKSRLLSDRFSAERPKGSFSTLEIQRTEQGDSAMYLCASSQGFQETQYFGPGTRLLVL.

In its sample, this clone was seen once. The V and J genes are TRBV28 and TRBJ1-4; TRBD1 matches at 7 bases. Unmatched junction bases numbered 19, after V lost 4 bases and J lost 5 bases. CDR1 is MDHEN and CDR2 is SYDVKM in the germline V gene. CDR3 size: 19 residues. The CDR3 DNA sequence: TGTGCCAGCAGTTCCTTCCGAATCCCAATCCGGGACAGAAATGAAAAACTGTTTTTT. It codes for CASSSFRIPIRDRNEKLFF.

The V gene is TRBV29-1, the J gene TRBJ1-2; perhaps TRBD1 as D (5 bases). The CDR3 loop spans 12 amino acids. V was pared by 7 bases and J by 6 bases, with 15 bases between. Looked up from germline, CDR1 is SQVTM and CDR2 is ANQGSEA. The CDR3 loop is CSALEAGDGYTF. CDR3 sequence (DNA): TGCAGCGCACTTGAGGCGGGGGATGGCTACACCTTC.

The V gene is TRBV27, the J gene TRBJ1-1; TRBD1 agrees at 8 bases. Germline CDR1 MNHEY, CDR2 SMNVEV (reference sequence). The CDR3 spans 15 residues. After removal of 5 bases from V and 1 base from J, the junction contained 6 bases not matched to a gene. CDR3 bases: TGTGCCAGCAGTGCCAGACAGGGGACGAACACTGAAGCTTTCTTT. As protein: CASSARQGTNTEAFF.

The chain recombines TRBV30 with TRBJ2-1; D is perhaps TRBD1 (5 bases). From germline, CDR1 is GTSNPN and CDR2 SVGIG (reference sequence). The ends were cut back, 0 bases at V and 10 bases at J, with 10 bases in the middle. The CDR3 contains 12 residues. CDR3 in DNA: TGTGCCTGGAGTGTACGGGCAGGGGAGCAGTTCTTC. Protein product: CAWSVRAGEQFF.

The chain joins TRBV19 to TRBJ2-1; 9 nucleotides align to TRBD2. The junction had 10 bases not matched to a gene; V was cut back by 8 bases and J by 5 bases. The germline gives CDR1 LNHDA, CDR2 SQIVND (reference sequence). This CDR3 contains 15 residues. The CDR3 is CASGLLAGINNEQFF. Written as DNA, the CDR3 is TGTGCCAGTGGACTTCTAGCGGGAATAAACAATGAGCAGTTCTTC.

The chain links TRBV7-6 to TRBJ1-5, with 7 bases that match TRBD1. The CDR3 length is 15 residues. The germline V gene has CDR1 SGHVS and CDR2 FNYEAQ. V lost 2 bases to trimming and J lost 4 bases; unmatched junction nucleotides: 5. This CDR3 is CASSLNRGLNQPQHF. CDR3 sequence (DNA): TGTGCCAGCAGCTTAAACAGGGGACTGAATCAGCCCCAGCATTTT. Looking up the rest from reference TRBV7-6 and TRBJ1-5 gives the full variable domain: GAGVSQSPRYKVTKRGQDVALRCDPISGHVSLYWYRQALGQGPEFLTYFNYEAQQDKSGLPNDRFSAERPEGSISTLTIQRTEQRDSAMYRCASSLNRGLNQPQHFGDGTRLSIL.

The chain uses TRBV5-1 and TRBJ1-3; TRBD1 might be the D (6 bases). CDR3 length: 13 amino acids. V shed 7 bases and J shed 4 bases, with 12 bases lying between them. Germline-derived CDR1 and CDR2 are SGHRS and YFSETQ. CDR3 sequence: CASGTGQGNTIYF. CDR3 nucleotide sequence: TGCGCCAGCGGAACAGGGCAAGGAAACACCATATATTTT. The entire variable domain, with the rest obtained from reference TRBV5-1 and TRBJ1-3, is as follows: KAGVTQTPRYLIKTRGQQVTLSCSPISGHRSVSWYQQTPGQGLQFLFEYFSETQRNKGNFPGRFSGRQFSNSRSEMNVSTLELGDSALYLCASGTGQGNTIYFGEGSWLTVV.

This clone has a single count. For the CDR3, the DNA is TGTGCCAGCAGGGATCAGGTTAGCTCCTACAATGAGCAGTTCTTC. This codes for CASRDQVSSYNEQFF. The chain recombines TRBV7-8 with TRBJ2-1; D remains unclear. V shed 6 bases and J shed 0 bases, with 12 bases lying between them. The CDR3 covers 15 residues. Germline CDR1 SGHVS, CDR2 FQNEAQ.

The gene calls are TRBV25-1 and TRBJ1-1, with D perhaps TRBD1 (5 bases). V lost 1 base to trimming and J lost 11 bases, with 23 bases between them. This CDR3 spans 16 amino acids. Germline assignment: CDR1 MGHDK and CDR2 SYGVNS. CDR3 DNA: TGTGCCAGCAGTGAATCCTTCGGACACGGACGAAACGAGGCTTTCTTT. Translated, it gives CASSESFGHGRNEAFF.

J is TRBJ2-7 and V is TRBV9, with 7 positions matching TRBD2. The CDR3 covers 18 residues. Germline V gene sequence: CDR1 SGDLS, CDR2 YYNGEE. V trimming: 3 bases; J trimming: 2 bases; junction bases outside the gene matches: 17. The CDR3 protein is CASSDRDPGSGAPYEQYF. The CDR3 DNA is TGTGCCAGCAGCGACCGGGACCCTGGGAGCGGGGCGCCCTACGAGCAGTACTTC.

The rearrangement joins TRBV28 to TRBJ1-1; TRBD1 is a possible D gene (6 bases). The ends were cut back, 6 bases at V and 0 bases at J, with 17 bases in the middle. The CDR3 totals 16 residues. Germline CDR1 and CDR2: MDHEN and SYDVKM. CDR3 coding DNA: TGTGCCAGCAGATACAGGGTGAGGGGCATGAACACTGAAGCTTTCTTT. The encoded protein is CASRYRVRGMNTEAFF.

Here the CDR3 reads CASSFGTSGGTDTQYF. CDR3 coding DNA: TGTGCCAGCAGCTTCGGGACTAGCGGGGGAACAGATACGCAGTATTTT. The chain couples TRBV7-6 to TRBJ2-3, with 14 bases identical to TRBD2. The CDR3 runs to 16 residues. V trimming: 3 bases; J trimming: 3 bases; junction bases outside the gene matches: 2. Germline V lookup: CDR1 SGHVS, CDR2 FNYEAQ. Variable domain in full (rest from reference TRBV7-6 and TRBJ2-3): GAGVSQSPRYKVTKRGQDVALRCDPISGHVSLYWYRQALGQGPEFLTYFNYEAQQDKSGLPNDRFSAERPEGSISTLTIQRTEQRDSAMYRCASSFGTSGGTDTQYFGPGTRLTVL.

This sequence joins TRBV4-3 and TRBJ2-5; D is perhaps TRBD2 (6 bases). Germline V gives CDR1 LGHNA, CDR2 YSLEER. This CDR3 comprises 14 residues. Trimming pared 0 bases from V and 3 bases from J, leaving 8 bases between. The CDR3 DNA sequence: TGCGCCAGCAGCCAAGATCGGGAGAAAGAGACCCAGTACTTC. Its protein product is CASSQDREKETQYF.

Here the CDR3 reads CASSTSGGLYEQYF. DNA of the CDR3: TGTGCCAGTAGTACCAGCGGGGGACTCTACGAGCAGTACTTC. The chain joins TRBV19 to TRBJ2-5; 8 positions match TRBD2. Near its end, the DNA agrees better with TRBJ2-7, so the J call may be wrong. The length of the CDR3 is 14 residues. Germline assignment: CDR1 LNHDA and CDR2 SQIVND (reference sequence).

The genes are TRBV28 and TRBJ2-1, with a weak D call TRBD1 (6 bases). In germline, CDR1 is MDHEN, CDR2 SYDVKM. The CDR3 spans 11 residues. In DNA form, the CDR3 reads TGTGCTGGGGGCGTAAGGAATGAGCAGTTCTTC. It is translated as CAGGVRNEQFF. Full variable domain (rest looked up from reference TRBV28 and TRBJ2-1): DVKVTQSSRYLVKRTGEKVFLECVQDMDHENMFWYRQDPGLGLRLIYFSYDVKMKEKGDIPEGYSVSREKKERFSLILESASTNQTSMYLCAGGVRNEQFFGPGTRLTVL.

This clone came up a few times. The rearrangement joins TRBV7-8 to TRBJ2-3, with 7 nucleotides matching TRBD1. The CDR3 consists of 15 residues. Germline lookup yields CDR1 SGHVS and CDR2 FQNEAQ. V was clipped by 5 bases and J by 0 bases; unmatched bases: 5. CDR3 sequence: CASSLRQGSTDTQYF. For the CDR3, the DNA is TGTGCCAGCAGCCTGAGACAGGGAAGCACAGATACGCAGTATTTT.

V gene TRBV6-1 combines with J gene TRBJ2-1; a weak D match, TRBD2 (5 bases). CDR3 length: 13 amino acids. The germline V and J ends were trimmed by 1 base and 15 bases, with 16 bases remaining between them. Germline V gene sequence: CDR1 MNHNS, CDR2 SASEGT. The CDR3, as DNA: TGTGCCAGCAGTGAAGGGTCCTGGGCTAGCTCGTTCTTC. Translating it yields CASSEGSWASSFF.

This clone appeared a single time. This sequence joins TRBV5-1 and TRBJ2-7; 8 bases are shared with TRBD1. The length of the CDR3 is 15 residues. Trimming took 0 bases from V and 4 from J; bases not matched to a gene: 6. Germline assignment: CDR1 SGHRS and CDR2 YFSETQ. The CDR3: CASSLEVQGAYEQYF. The CDR3 bases are TGCGCCAGCAGCTTGGAGGTTCAGGGGGCTTACGAGCAGTACTTC.

The gene calls are TRBV4-3 and TRBJ2-1; 11 bases align to TRBD2. The germline CDR1 and CDR2 sequences are LGHNA and YSLEER. V trimming: 2 bases; J trimming: 2 bases; junction bases outside the gene matches: 2. The length of the CDR3 is 16 residues. Written as DNA, the CDR3 is TGCGCCAGCAGCCAACGGACTAGCGGGCCCTACAATGAGCAGTTCTTC. Its protein product is CASSQRTSGPYNEQFF.